Below, 23 T cell receptor beta chains from the same sample are listed, as sequenced in a study of a mutant IDH1 vaccine in newly diagnosed glioma. Assay: immunoSEQ multiplex PCR; the TCRdb copy retains only in-frame clones and omits some. The top ten clones hold 1.8% of a sample with 45,000 to 60,000 clones, 70% to 80% of them seen once. The time point denotes: baseline, week 1 (first vaccination visit). The treatment denotes: pre-vaccination baseline after standard-of-care therapy. Sequencing was performed on PBMCs, taken from a glioma patient treated with radiotherapy, temozolomide or both. These receptors were taken from a woman between 40 and 50 years old with glioma.

This chain links TRBV2 with TRBJ1-5; TRBD1 might be the D (5 bases). V gave up 7 bases and J gave up 3 bases, with 10 bases separating them. Germline V gene data show CDR1 as SNHLY and CDR2 as FYNNEI. The CDR3 extends over 13 amino acids. The CDR3 DNA follows: TGTGCCAGCACAGGGTATAACAATCAGCCCCAGCATTTT. Translated, it gives CASTGYNNQPQHF.

This rearrangement joins TRBV11-2 to TRBJ2-7; no clear D. In germline, CDR1 is SGHAT, CDR2 FQNNGV. V lost 5 bases and J 4 bases, leaving 9 bases between the germline ends. CDR3 size: 12 residues. CDR3 loop: CASSPLRYEQYF. The CDR3 nucleotides are TGTGCCAGCAGCCCCCTTAGGTACGAGCAGTACTTC. Full variable domain (missing parts from reference TRBV11-2 and TRBJ2-7): EAGVAQSPRYKIIEKRQSVAFWCNPISGHATLYWYQQILGQGPKLLIQFQNNGVVDDSQLPKDRFSAERLKGVDSTLKIQPAKLEDSAVYLCASSPLRYEQYFGPGTRLTVT.

The chain is built from TRBV9 and TRBJ1-1; weak D call: TRBD1 (6 bases). Trimming shortened V by 2 bases and J by 5 bases, and 10 bases separated the two germline ends. The CDR3 spans 13 residues. Germline V gene data show CDR1 as SGDLS and CDR2 as YYNGEE. The CDR3 DNA reads as TGTGCCAGCAGCGTTACAGGGTGGACTGAAGCTTTCTTT. It specifies CASSVTGWTEAFF.

This rearrangement joins TRBV27 to TRBJ1-4; 7 positions match TRBD1. In germline, CDR1 is MNHEY, CDR2 SMNVEV (reference sequence). The CDR3 is 17 amino acids. V shed 5 bases, J shed 7 bases, and the junction held 16 bases outside the gene matches. The CDR3 region is CASSTDRLTGGAEKLFF. CDR3 nucleotide sequence: TGTGCCAGCAGTACGGACAGGTTAACCGGGGGAGCTGAAAAACTGTTTTTT.

The V gene is TRBV7-2, the J gene TRBJ1-2, with 11 bases fitting TRBD1. CDR1 and CDR2 (germline): SGHTA, FQGNSA. This CDR3 has 12 amino acids. The ends lost 5 bases at V and 12 bases at J; junction bases unmatched: 5. DNA for the CDR3: TGTGCCAGCAGCCAGGACAGGGGGCTGGACACCTTC. It codes for CASSQDRGLDTF.

This sequence joins TRBV6-1 and TRBJ2-1; TRBD1 aligns across 7 bases. The CDR3 consists of 15 residues. The V gene end was trimmed by 4 bases and the J gene end by 0 bases; junction bases not matched to a gene: 3. Germline CDR1 and CDR2: MNHNS and SASEGT. The CDR3, as DNA: TGTGCCAGCAGTGCCCGACAGGGCTCCTACAATGAGCAGTTCTTC. Translating it yields CASSARQGSYNEQFF.

The chain uses TRBV4-3 and TRBJ2-3, with a weak D call TRBD2 (7 bases). Germline lookup yields CDR1 LGHNA and CDR2 YSLEER. The CDR3 totals 15 residues. Trimming pared 0 bases from V and 7 bases from J, leaving 14 bases between. The CDR3 loop is CASSQDSGGLNTQYF. The CDR3 DNA reads as TGCGCCAGCAGCCAAGATTCCGGGGGGCTGAATACGCAGTATTTT.

The CDR3 DNA reads TGTGCCAGCAGCTATGGGGAGACCCAGTACTTC. The encoded protein is CASSYGETQYF. The chain joins TRBV7-8 to TRBJ2-5; D unresolved. The CDR3 is 11 amino acids. Germline V gene data show CDR1 as SGHVS and CDR2 as FQNEAQ. Deletions cut 4 bases from V and 5 bases from J, with 5 bases between. The variable domain in full, with the rest retrieved from reference TRBV7-8 and TRBJ2-5, is GAGVSQSPRYKVAKRGQDVALRCDPISGHVSLFWYQQALGQGPEFLTYFQNEAQLDKSGLPSDRFFAERPEGSVSTLKIQRTQQEDSAVYLCASSYGETQYFGPGTRLLVL.

This chain uses TRBV7-9 with TRBJ1-4; D ambiguous. V was trimmed by 6 bases and J by 7 bases, leaving 15 bases between them. The CDR3 runs to 14 residues. Looked up from germline, CDR1 is SEHNR and CDR2 is FQNEAQ (reference sequence). CDR3 sequence: CASRPLGSREKLFF. The CDR3 DNA reads as TGTGCCAGCAGGCCTCTGGGTAGTCGTGAAAAACTGTTTTTT.

The rearrangement links TRBV7-8 to TRBJ2-7, with D hard to call. CDR1 is SGHVS and CDR2 is FQNEAQ in the germline V gene. V was clipped by 0 bases and J by 2 bases, with 8 bases between them. The CDR3 is 14 amino acids. The CDR3 DNA reads as TGTGCCAGCAGCTTAGCCAGGACCACCTACGAGCAGTACTTC. Translating it yields CASSLARTTYEQYF. The variable domain in full, with the rest retrieved from reference TRBV7-8 and TRBJ2-7, is GAGVSQSPRYKVAKRGQDVALRCDPISGHVSLFWYQQALGQGPEFLTYFQNEAQLDKSGLPSDRFFAERPEGSVSTLKIQRTQQEDSAVYLCASSLARTTYEQYFGPGTRLTVT.

The V gene is TRBV5-3, the J gene TRBJ2-7, with D possibly being TRBD1 (6 bases). TRBV5-3 is known as an ORF, though its function is uncertain. The CDR3 contains 13 residues. Trimming shortened V by 5 bases and J by 3 bases, and 12 bases separated the two germline ends. The CDR3 is CARRDSIRYEQYF. The CDR3 coding sequence is TGTGCCAGAAGGGACAGCATCCGCTACGAGCAGTACTTC.

The gene calls are TRBV29-1 and TRBJ1-1, with a weak D call TRBD1 (5 bases). V was cut by 8 bases and J by 4 bases, with 20 bases left in between. The CDR3 extends over 14 amino acids. The V gene's germline CDR1 is SQVTM and CDR2 ANQGSEA. The CDR3 region is CSYSRGLIGTEAFF. CDR3 nucleotides: TGCAGCTACTCAAGGGGCCTTATAGGCACTGAAGCTTTCTTT.

This chain joins TRBV11-2 and TRBJ1-4; weak D call: TRBD1 (6 bases). V was clipped by 2 bases and J by 7 bases, with 14 bases between them. Looked up from germline, CDR1 is SGHAT and CDR2 is FQNNGV. CDR3 length: 15 amino acids. The CDR3 sequence is CASSLNRVSGEKLFF. CDR3 in DNA: TGTGCCAGCAGCTTAAACAGGGTTTCGGGTGAAAAACTGTTTTTT.

In its sample, this clone was seen once. The chain uses TRBV7-9 and TRBJ1-4, with D maybe TRBD1 (6 bases). The germline V and J ends were trimmed by 3 bases and 8 bases, with 13 bases remaining between them. Germline V gene lookup returns CDR1 SEHNR and CDR2 FQNEAQ (reference sequence). The CDR3 is 14 amino acids. For the CDR3, the DNA is TGTGCCAGCAGCTTGGGGGGCGAAACCGAAAAACTGTTTTTT. Translating gives CASSLGGETEKLFF.

The table lists this clone with a count of one. The chain recombines TRBV2 with TRBJ2-7, with 12 nucleotides matching TRBD2. The CDR3 spans 18 residues. The junction had 14 bases not matched to a gene; V was cut back by 6 bases and J by 2 bases. In germline, CDR1 is SNHLY, CDR2 FYNNEI. The CDR3 nucleotides read TGTGCCAGCAGCCAGGCACTAGCGGGGGGTACCTCCGCCTACGAGCAGTACTTC. This encodes CASSQALAGGTSAYEQYF.

This chain links TRBV27 with TRBJ2-7; D unclear. V was pared by 7 bases and J by 3 bases, with 7 bases between. The germline V gene has CDR1 MNHEY and CDR2 SMNVEV (reference sequence). This CDR3 comprises 11 residues. CDR3 coding DNA: TGTGCCAGCAAATTAGACTACGAGCAGTACTTC. Encoded protein: CASKLDYEQYF.

The chain recombines TRBV6-6 with TRBJ2-6; D is unclear. CDR1 is MNHNY and CDR2 is SVGAGI in the germline V gene (reference sequence). The CDR3 totals 13 residues. V dropped 6 bases and J dropped 3 bases, with 6 bases sitting between them. DNA of the CDR3: TGTGCCAGCAGCCTTATTGGGGCCAACGTCCTGACTTTC. The encoded protein is CASSLIGANVLTF.

This rearrangement joins TRBV5-1 to TRBJ2-3; either TRBD1 or TRBD2 may supply D (6 bases each). The V end was cut by 6 bases, the J end by 5 bases, with 16 bases between. The germline gives CDR1 SGHRS, CDR2 YFSETQ. The CDR3 totals 14 residues. DNA for the CDR3: TGCGCCAGCACCGGGGGCCGTTATAGAGATACGCAGTATTTT. Its translation: CASTGGRYRDTQYF.

This clone has only a few counts. This chain links TRBV7-2 with TRBJ1-2, with D maybe TRBD1 (5 bases). The V end was cut by 7 bases, the J end by 0 bases, with 15 bases between. The CDR3 loop spans 15 amino acids. From germline, CDR1 is SGHTA and CDR2 FQGNSA. The CDR3 region has the DNA TGTGCCAGCAACCTGGGACTGGGGACTAACTATGGCTACACCTTC. This translates into CASNLGLGTNYGYTF.

J is TRBJ2-7 and V is TRBV30; D is uncertain. V was cut by 4 bases and J by 2 bases, with 9 bases left in between. The CDR3 contains 12 residues. Germline CDR1 and CDR2: GTSNPN and SVGIG (reference sequence). The CDR3 DNA reads TGTGCCTGGACGATAGGCCCCTACGAGCAGTACTTC. Translating gives CAWTIGPYEQYF.

The sample holds a few counts of this clone. The gene calls are TRBV14 and TRBJ1-6, with D unclear. The CDR3 is 17 residues long. The germline gives CDR1 SGHDN, CDR2 FVKESK. Deletions cut 1 base from V and 7 bases from J, with 17 bases between. CDR3: CASSQVSWFAPNSPLHF. In DNA form, the CDR3 reads TGTGCCAGCAGCCAAGTCTCTTGGTTTGCCCCAAATTCACCCCTCCACTTT.

The genes are TRBV6-1 and TRBJ2-3, with 8 bases fitting TRBD1. V was pared by 6 bases and J by 2 bases, with 4 bases of the junction left unmatched. CDR3 length equals 14 residues. CDR1 is MNHNS and CDR2 is SASEGT in the germline V gene. The DNA for the CDR3 is TGTGCCAGCAGGGACAGGGCTATCACAGATACGCAGTATTTT. It codes for CASRDRAITDTQYF.

The chain employs TRBV18 and TRBJ1-5, with D tentatively TRBD1 (5 bases). Trimming left V 3 bases short and J 7 bases short, with 16 bases between. The CDR3 runs 15 residues. Germline assignment: CDR1 KGHSH and CDR2 LQKENI. The CDR3: CASSPGDGWGQPQHF. CDR3 sequence (DNA): TGTGCCAGCTCACCTGGGGACGGTTGGGGGCAGCCCCAGCATTTT.